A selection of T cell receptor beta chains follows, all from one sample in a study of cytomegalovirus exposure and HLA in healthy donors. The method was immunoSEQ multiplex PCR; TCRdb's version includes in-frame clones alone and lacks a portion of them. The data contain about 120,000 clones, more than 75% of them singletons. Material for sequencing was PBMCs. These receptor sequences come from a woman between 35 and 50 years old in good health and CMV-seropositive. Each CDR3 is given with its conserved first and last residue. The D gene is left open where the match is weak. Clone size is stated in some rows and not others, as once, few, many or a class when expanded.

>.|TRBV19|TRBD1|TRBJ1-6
TGTGCCAGTAGCCTCGGGACAGGAAATTCACCCCTCCACTTT
CASSLGTGNSPLHF
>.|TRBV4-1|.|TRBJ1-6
TGCGCCAGCAGCCAAGACCAGGGGCCCGATTCACCCCTCCACTTT
CASSQDQGPDSPLHF
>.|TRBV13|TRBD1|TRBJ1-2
TGTGCCAGCAGCTTTGGGACAGGGGAGGACTATGGCTACACCTTC
CASSFGTGEDYGYTF
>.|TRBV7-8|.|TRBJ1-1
TGTGCCAGCTCTGAGTTGGGGCAGATGAACACTGAAGCTTTCTTT
CASSELGQMNTEAFF
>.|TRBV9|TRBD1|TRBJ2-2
TGTGCCAGCAGCGTACTCACGACAGGGCAGGTGACCGGGGAGCTGTTTTTT
CASSVLTTGQVTGELFF
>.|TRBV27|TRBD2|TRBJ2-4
TGTGCCAGCAGTCCCGGGACTAGCGGGGGAGGTCGACTAGCCAAAAACATTCAGTACTTC
CASSPGTSGGGRLAKNIQYF
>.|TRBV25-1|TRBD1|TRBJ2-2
TGTGCCAGCAGTGATGCGAGACAGGGGAACACCGGGGAGCTGTTTTTT
CASSDARQGNTGELFF
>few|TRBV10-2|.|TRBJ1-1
TGCGCCAGCAGTGAGCAGGGGAACACTGAAGCTTTCTTT
CASSEQGNTEAFF
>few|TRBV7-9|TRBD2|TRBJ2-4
TGTGCCAGCAGCTCAGTGGGCGGGGGAAAAAACATTCAGTACTTC
CASSSVGGGKNIQYF
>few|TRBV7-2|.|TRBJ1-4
TGTGCCAGCAGCTTAGGCAGAGGGCGGGAAAAACTGTTTTTT
CASSLGRGREKLFF
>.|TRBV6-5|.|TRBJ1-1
TGTGCCAGCAGCCCCCCACTTAACACTGAAGCTTTCTTT
CASSPPLNTEAFF
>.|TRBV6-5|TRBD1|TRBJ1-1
TGTGCCAGCAGGGGAGCAGACAGGGAAACAGAAGCTTTCTTT
CASRGADRETEAFF
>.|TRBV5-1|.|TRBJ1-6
TGCGCCAGCAGCTCATCAGGGGTTAATTCACCCCTCCACTTT
CASSSSGVNSPLHF
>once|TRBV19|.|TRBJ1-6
TGTGCCAGTAGTATTGTGACGGGATTCTATAATTCACCCCTCCACTTT
CASSIVTGFYNSPLHF
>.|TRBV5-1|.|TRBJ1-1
TGCGCCAGCAGTTTAATGACTCGAGACACTGAAGCTTTCTTT
CASSLMTRDTEAFF
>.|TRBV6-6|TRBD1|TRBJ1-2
TGTGCCAGCAGTTACGGGATACAGGGGGGCTATGGCTACACCTTC
CASSYGIQGGYGYTF
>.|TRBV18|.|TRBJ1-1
TGTGCCAGCTCACCACCGAATTCGAGGGCTGAAGCTTTCTTT
CASSPPNSRAEAFF
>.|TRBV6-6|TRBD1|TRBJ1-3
TGTGCCAGCAGTTACGGGACAGGGGGCGTCGGAAACACCATATATTTT
CASSYGTGGVGNTIYF
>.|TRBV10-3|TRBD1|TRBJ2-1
TGTGCCACCGGACAGGCCGAGCTGAACAATGAGCAGTTCTTC
CATGQAELNNEQFF
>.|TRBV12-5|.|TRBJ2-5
TGTGCTAGTGGCCCGAGCCGTTTCGTCGTACAAGAGACCCAGTACTTC
CASGPSRFVVQETQYF
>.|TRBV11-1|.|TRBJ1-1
TGTGCCAGCAGCTTAGCGGAGGGCACTGAAGCTTTCTTT
CASSLAEGTEAFF
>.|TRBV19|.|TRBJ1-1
TGTGCCAGTAGTAAATTACAGGGCCACACTGAAGCTTTCTTT
CASSKLQGHTEAFF
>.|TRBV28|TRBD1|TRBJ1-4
TGTGCCAGCAGTCCAGGGGGTTCTAATGAAAAACTGTTTTTT
CASSPGGSNEKLFF
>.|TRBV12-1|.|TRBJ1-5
TGTGCCAGCAGCTTTGCGAAGACAGTGAGCAATCAGCCCCAGCATTTT
CASSFAKTVSNQPQHF
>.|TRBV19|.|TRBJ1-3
TGTGCCAGTAGTATCGCGGGGACTGGAAACACCATATATTTT
CASSIAGTGNTIYF